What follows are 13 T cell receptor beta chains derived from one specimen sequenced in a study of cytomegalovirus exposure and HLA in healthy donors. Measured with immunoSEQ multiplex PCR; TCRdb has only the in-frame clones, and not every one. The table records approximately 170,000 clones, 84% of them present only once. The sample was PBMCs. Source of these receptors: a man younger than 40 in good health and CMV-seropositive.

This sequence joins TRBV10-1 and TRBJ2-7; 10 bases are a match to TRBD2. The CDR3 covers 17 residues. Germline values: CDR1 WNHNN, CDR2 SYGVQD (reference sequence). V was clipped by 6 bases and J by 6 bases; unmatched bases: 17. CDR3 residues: CASRGAGGPIDNCEQYF. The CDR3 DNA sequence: TGCGCCAGCAGGGGAGCGGGGGGGCCTATAGATAATTGCGAGCAGTACTTC.

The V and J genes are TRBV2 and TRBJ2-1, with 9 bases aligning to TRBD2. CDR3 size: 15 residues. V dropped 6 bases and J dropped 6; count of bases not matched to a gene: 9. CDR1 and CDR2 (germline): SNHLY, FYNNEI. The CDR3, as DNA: TGTGCCAGCAGCGTAGGGAGCGGGAGGAGCAATGAGCAGTTCTTC. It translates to CASSVGSGRSNEQFF.

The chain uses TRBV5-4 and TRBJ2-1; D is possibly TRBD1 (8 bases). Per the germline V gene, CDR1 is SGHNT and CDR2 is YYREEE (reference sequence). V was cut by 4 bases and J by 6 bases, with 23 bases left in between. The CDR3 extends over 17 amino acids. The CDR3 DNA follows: TGTGCCAGCAGCCCGACGAGCCACAGGGGGGGCCCCAATGAGCAGTTCTTC. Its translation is CASSPTSHRGGPNEQFF.

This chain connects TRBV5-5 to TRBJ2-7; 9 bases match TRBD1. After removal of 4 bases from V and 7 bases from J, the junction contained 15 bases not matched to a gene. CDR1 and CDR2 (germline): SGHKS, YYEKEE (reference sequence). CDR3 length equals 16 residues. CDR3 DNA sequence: TGTGCCAGCAGCCCGGCCCCGGGACAGGGAATAGGGGAGCAGTACTTC. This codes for CASSPAPGQGIGEQYF. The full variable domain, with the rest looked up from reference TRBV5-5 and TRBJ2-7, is DAGVTQSPTHLIKTRGQQVTLRCSPISGHKSVSWYQQVLGQGPQFIFQYYEKEERGRGNFPDRFSARQFPNYSSELNVNALLLGDSALYLCASSPAPGQGIGEQYFGPGTRLTVT.

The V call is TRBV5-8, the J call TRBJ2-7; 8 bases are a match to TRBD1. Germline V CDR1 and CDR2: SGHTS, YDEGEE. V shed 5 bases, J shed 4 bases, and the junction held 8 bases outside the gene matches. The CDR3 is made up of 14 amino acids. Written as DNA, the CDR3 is TGTGCCAGCAGTCCAAGGACAGGGAAGTACGAGCAGTACTTC. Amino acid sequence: CASSPRTGKYEQYF.

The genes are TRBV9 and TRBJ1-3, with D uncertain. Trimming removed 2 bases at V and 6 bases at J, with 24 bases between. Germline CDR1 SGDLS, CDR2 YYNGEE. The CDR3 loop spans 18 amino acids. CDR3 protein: CASSVSLGMSSEENTIYF. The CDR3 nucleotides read TGTGCCAGCAGCGTGAGCCTTGGCATGAGCTCAGAGGAAAACACCATATATTTT.

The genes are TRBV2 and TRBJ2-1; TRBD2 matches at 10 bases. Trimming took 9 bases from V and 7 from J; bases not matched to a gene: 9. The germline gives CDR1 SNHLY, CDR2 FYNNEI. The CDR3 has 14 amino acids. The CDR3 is CASLSGGLKNEQFF. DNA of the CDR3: TGTGCCAGTCTTAGCGGGGGGCTGAAAAATGAGCAGTTCTTC. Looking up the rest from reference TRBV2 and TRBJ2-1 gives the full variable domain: EPEVTQTPSHQVTQMGQEVILRCVPISNHLYFYWYRQILGQKVEFLVSFYNNEISEKSEIFDDQFSVERPDGSNFTLKIRSTKLEDSAMYFCASLSGGLKNEQFFGPGTRLTVL.

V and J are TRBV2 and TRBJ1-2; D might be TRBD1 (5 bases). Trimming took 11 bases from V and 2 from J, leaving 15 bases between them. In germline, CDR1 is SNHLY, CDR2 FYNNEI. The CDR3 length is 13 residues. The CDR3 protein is CAGLGDRNYGYTF. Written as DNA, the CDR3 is TGTGCCGGGTTAGGGGATAGGAACTATGGCTACACCTTC.

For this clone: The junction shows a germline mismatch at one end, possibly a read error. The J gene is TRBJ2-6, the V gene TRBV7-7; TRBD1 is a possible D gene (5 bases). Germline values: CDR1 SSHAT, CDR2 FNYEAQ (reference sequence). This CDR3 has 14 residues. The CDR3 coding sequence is TGTGCTAGCAGCTCAGGGTCCGGGGCCAACGTCCTGACTTTC. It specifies CASSSGSGANVLTF.

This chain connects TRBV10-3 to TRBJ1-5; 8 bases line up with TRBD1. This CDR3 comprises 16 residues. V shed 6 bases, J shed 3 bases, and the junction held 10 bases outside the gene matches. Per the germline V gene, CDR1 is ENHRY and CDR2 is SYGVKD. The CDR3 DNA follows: TGTGCCATCAGCGGACAGGGAGGATTGAACAATCAGCCCCAGCATTTT. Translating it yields CAISGQGGLNNQPQHF.

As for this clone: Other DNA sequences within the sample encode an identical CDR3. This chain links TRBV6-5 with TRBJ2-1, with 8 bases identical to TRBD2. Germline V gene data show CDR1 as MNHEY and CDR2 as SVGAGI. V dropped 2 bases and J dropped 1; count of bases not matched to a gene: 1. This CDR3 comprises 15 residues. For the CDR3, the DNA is TGTGCCAGCAGTTACACTAGCGGATCCTACAATGAGCAGTTCTTC. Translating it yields CASSYTSGSYNEQFF.

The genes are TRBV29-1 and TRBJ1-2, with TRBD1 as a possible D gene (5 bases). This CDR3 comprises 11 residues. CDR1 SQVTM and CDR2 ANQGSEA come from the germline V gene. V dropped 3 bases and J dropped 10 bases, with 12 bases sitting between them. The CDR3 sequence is CSVEQGFAYTF. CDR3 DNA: TGCAGCGTTGAGCAGGGTTTCGCCTACACCTTC.

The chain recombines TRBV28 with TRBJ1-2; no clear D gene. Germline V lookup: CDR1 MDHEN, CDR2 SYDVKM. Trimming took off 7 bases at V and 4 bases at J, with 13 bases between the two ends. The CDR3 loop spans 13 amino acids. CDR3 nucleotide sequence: TGTGCCAGCACGGCGGATACCCCCTATGGCTACACCTTC. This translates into CASTADTPYGYTF.